This passage covers 20 T cell receptor beta chains from one sample sequenced in a study of technical replicates of blood from a handful of donors. Produced via immunoSEQ multiplex PCR; TCRdb's table is partial and in-frame only. Counted here are about 83,000 clones, around 90% occurring once; the ten biggest clones make up 0.27%. What was sequenced was T cells isolated from PBMCs. The receptors were sampled from a human donor in good health.

The chain recombines TRBV12-5 with TRBJ2-7, with 7 nucleotides matching TRBD1. Germline trimming cut 7 bases from V and 4 bases from J; bases unmatched to any gene: 7. This CDR3 is built from 13 residues. CDR1 is LGHNT, CDR2 FRNRAP, per germline. The CDR3 region is CASARDREYEQYF. DNA of the CDR3: TGTGCTAGTGCCCGGGACAGAGAATACGAGCAGTACTTC.

V and J are TRBV7-6 and TRBJ2-7; 11 bases align to TRBD2. J gave up 3 bases and V 5 bases, and 6 bases lay outside the gene matches. Looked up from germline, CDR1 is SGHVS and CDR2 is FNYEAQ. The CDR3 sequence is 15 residues long. CDR3 protein: CASSPGTSGVYEQYF. The DNA for the CDR3 is TGTGCCAGCAGCCCAGGGACTAGCGGAGTCTACGAGCAGTACTTC.

The rearrangement uses TRBV29-1 and TRBJ2-2; D not certain. The CDR3 is made up of 12 amino acids. Between the trimmed V and J ends, which lost 4 bases and 5 bases, there was a span of 8 bases. CDR1 and CDR2 from the germline V gene are SQVTM and ANQGSEA. This chain's CDR3 is CSVVEVTGELFF. The CDR3 coding sequence is TGCAGCGTTGTTGAGGTAACCGGGGAGCTGTTTTTT.

The V gene is TRBV21-1, the J gene TRBJ2-7; TRBD2 is the table's D call and was not checked against the DNA. TRBV21-1 is annotated as a pseudogene. The CDR3 is made up of 13 amino acids. CDR3 nucleotides: TGTGCCAGCAGCAAAGCACCTAGCGATGAGCAGTACTTC. Its translation: CASSKAPSDEQYF.

The gene calls are TRBV7-8 and TRBJ2-7; D may be TRBD1 (5 bases). The CDR3 contains 16 residues. The V gene lost 5 bases and the J gene lost 7 bases, with 24 bases spanning the gap. CDR1 and CDR2 (germline): SGHVS, FQNEAQ. As DNA, the CDR3 is TGTGCCAGCAGCCCCCGGGTCGACAGCTTGTATGGGGAGCAGTACTTC. It translates to CASSPRVDSLYGEQYF.

V gene TRBV10-3 combines with J gene TRBJ2-1; possibly TRBD2 for D (5 bases). CDR1 is ENHRY, CDR2 SYGVKD, per germline. The ends were cut back, 8 bases at V and 7 bases at J, with 12 bases in the middle. This CDR3 region has 12 residues. The CDR3 region has the DNA TGTGCCATCGGCGGAGCGGATAATGAGCAGTTCTTC. The encoded protein is CAIGGADNEQFF.

This clone was seen a few times. This chain uses TRBV10-1 with TRBJ1-1; perhaps TRBD1 as D (5 bases). This CDR3 has 13 amino acids. Germline values: CDR1 WNHNN, CDR2 SYGVQD (reference sequence). The V end was cut by 4 bases, the J end by 7 bases, with 13 bases between. The CDR3 DNA follows: TGCGCCAGCAGTGGGCAGGGAATAAATGAAGCTTTCTTT. It is translated as CASSGQGINEAFF.

The rearrangement uses TRBV2 and TRBJ1-2, with D perhaps TRBD1 (5 bases). The germline CDR1 and CDR2 sequences are SNHLY and FYNNEI. The CDR3 contains 12 residues. The ends were cut back, 6 bases at V and 8 bases at J, with 13 bases in the middle. CDR3 sequence (DNA): TGTGCCAGCAGAGGAGGGGTCGGAGGCTACACCTTC. Translated: CASRGGVGGYTF.

The chain uses TRBV10-1 and TRBJ2-1; D not certain. The CDR3 runs to 15 residues. V was clipped by 5 bases and J by 9 bases, with 20 bases between them. CDR1 WNHNN and CDR2 SYGVQD come from the germline V gene (reference sequence). Here the CDR3 DNA reads TGCGCCAGCAGTAGAACAGTGAGCCGATCGAGTGAGCAGTTCTTC. Translated: CASSRTVSRSSEQFF.

This chain connects TRBV30 to TRBJ1-1; TRBD1 matches 8 bases. The length of the CDR3 is 14 residues. Germline lookup yields CDR1 GTSNPN and CDR2 SVGIG (reference sequence). Unmatched junction bases numbered 3, after V lost 3 bases and J lost 0 bases. CDR3 in amino acids: CAWSRGQVNTEAFF. As DNA, the CDR3 is TGTGCCTGGAGCCGGGGACAGGTGAACACTGAAGCTTTCTTT.

This chain connects TRBV11-3 to TRBJ1-1; 8 nucleotides line up with TRBD1. CDR3 length: 15 amino acids. The germline V gene has CDR1 SGHNT and CDR2 YENEEA. Trimming removed 5 bases from V and 11 bases from J; junction bases left unmatched: 16. The CDR3 loop reads CASSSPPDRGNAAFF. CDR3 sequence (DNA): TGTGCCAGCAGCAGTCCTCCCGACAGGGGAAACGCGGCTTTCTTT. Full variable domain (missing parts from reference TRBV11-3 and TRBJ1-1): EAGVVQSPRYKIIEKKQPVAFWCNPISGHNTLYWYLQNLGQGPELLIRYENEEAVDDSQLPKDRFSAERLKGVDSTLKIQPAELGDSAVYLCASSSPPDRGNAAFFGQGTRLTVV.

The chain links TRBV19 to TRBJ2-1, with a tentative D call TRBD2 (6 bases). The germline gives CDR1 LNHDA, CDR2 SQIVND (reference sequence). The CDR3 is 14 amino acids. Trimming took off 4 bases at V and 4 bases at J, with 11 bases between the two ends. The DNA of the CDR3 is TGTGCCAGTAGTACTTCCGGGGGTTACAATGAGCAGTTCTTC. Its translation: CASSTSGGYNEQFF.

This clone was observed a handful of times. V and J are TRBV7-9 and TRBJ1-1; no clear D gene. This CDR3 is 12 amino acids long. Germline V CDR1 and CDR2: SEHNR, FQNEAQ (reference sequence). Trimming took 4 bases from V and 2 from J, leaving 5 bases between them. As DNA, the CDR3 is TGTGCCAGCAGCTCCTATAACACTGAAGCTTTCTTT. It is translated as CASSSYNTEAFF.

The chain is built from TRBV5-1 and TRBJ2-3, with 12 bases aligning to TRBD2. Germline CDR1 SGHRS, CDR2 YFSETQ. The CDR3 has 19 residues. V was clipped by 4 bases and J by 5 bases; unmatched bases: 17. CDR3 nucleotides: TGCGCCAGCAGCCCCACCTTGTCTCTTGGACTAGCGGGGTTAGATACGCAGTATTTT. Amino acid sequence: CASSPTLSLGLAGLDTQYF.

The chain has TRBV7-2 and TRBJ2-1, with 7 nucleotides matching TRBD1. The CDR3 runs to 14 residues. J was trimmed by 9 bases and V by 3 bases; bases with no gene match: 8. Germline V gene lookup returns CDR1 SGHTA and CDR2 FQGNSA. The CDR3 coding sequence is TGTGCCAGCAGCTTGCGGACAGGATCGGGTGAGCAGTTCTTC. Amino acid sequence: CASSLRTGSGEQFF. Together with reference TRBV7-2 and TRBJ2-1, the CDR3 gives the full variable domain: GAGVSQSPSNKVTEKGKDVELRCDPISGHTALYWYRQSLGQGLEFLIYFQGNSAPDKSGLPSDRFSAERTGGSVSTLTIQRTQQEDSAVYLCASSLRTGSGEQFFGPGTRLTVL.

The chain uses TRBV5-8 and TRBJ2-5; 7 nucleotides line up with TRBD1. The CDR3 covers 15 residues. Germline values: CDR1 SGHTS, CDR2 YDEGEE. The junction had 10 bases not matched to a gene; V was cut back by 5 bases and J by 3 bases. Here the CDR3 reads CASRPRLGTEETQYF. For the CDR3, the DNA is TGTGCCAGCAGACCCCGGTTGGGGACAGAAGAGACCCAGTACTTC.

V is TRBV7-2 and J is TRBJ1-2; 10 bases line up with TRBD1. The CDR3 runs 16 residues. V was pared by 6 bases and J by 9 bases, with 16 bases of the junction left unmatched. Germline V CDR1 and CDR2: SGHTA, FQGNSA. The CDR3 here is CASSSPPGQGHIRYTF. CDR3 sequence (DNA): TGTGCCAGCAGTTCACCACCGGGACAGGGGCATATTCGCTACACCTTC.

This chain links TRBV4-1 with TRBJ2-2; 11 bases map to TRBD1. Trimming at V came to 4 bases and at J to 2 bases, leaving 6 bases not matched to a gene. CDR3 length: 17 residues. Germline CDR1 and CDR2: MGHRA and YSYEKL. The CDR3 protein is CASSRTGGGINTGELFF. DNA for the CDR3: TGCGCCAGCAGCCGGACAGGGGGCGGGATAAACACCGGGGAGCTGTTTTTT.

This sequence joins TRBV9 and TRBJ1-2, with TRBD1 matching over 9 bases. Germline loops: CDR1 SGDLS, CDR2 YYNGEE. V lost 0 bases to trimming and J lost 6 bases; unmatched junction nucleotides: 6. CDR3 length: 15 amino acids. The CDR3 DNA reads as TGTGCCAGCAGCGTAGACGACAGGGGGAACGATGGCTACACCTTC. This codes for CASSVDDRGNDGYTF.

The J gene is TRBJ2-7, the V gene TRBV7-9, with D possibly matching TRBD2 (6 bases). V gave up 3 bases and J gave up 6 bases, with 6 bases separating them. Germline-derived CDR1 and CDR2 are SEHNR and FQNEAQ (reference sequence). This CDR3 has 11 residues. The CDR3 loop is CASSFGGEQYF. The CDR3, as DNA: TGTGCCAGCAGCTTCGGGGGCGAGCAGTACTTC.